Shown below are 7 T cell receptor beta chains from a single sample sequenced in a study of OX40 agonist ivuxolimab in advanced cancers. Clones were sequenced by immunoSEQ multiplex PCR, and TCRdb holds only the in-frame ones, with some missing. The sample lists tens of thousands of clones, 81% occurring once. The sample here was CD4+ or CD8+ T cells sorted from blood, taken in a trial of the OX40 agonist ivuxolimab. These receptors were taken from an adult with an advanced solid tumor such as melanoma, head and neck, liver or kidney cancer.

V and J are TRBV28 and TRBJ1-4; possibly TRBD1 for D (5 bases). Germline CDR1 and CDR2: MDHEN and SYDVKM. The CDR3 totals 13 residues. The V end was cut by 8 bases, the J end by 7 bases, with 14 bases between. The CDR3 region has the DNA TGTGCCAGCGCAGGGCTACGGGTTGAAAAACTGTTTTTT. Translated, it gives CASAGLRVEKLFF.

This chain connects TRBV5-4 to TRBJ2-7; 11 nucleotides line up with TRBD1. J was trimmed by 0 bases and V by 4 bases; bases with no gene match: 3. CDR1 and CDR2 from the germline V gene are SGHNT and YYREEE (reference sequence). The CDR3 is made up of 15 amino acids. CDR3 coding DNA: TGTGCCAGCAGCATCGGGACAGGGGGCTCCTACGAGCAGTACTTC. Amino acid sequence: CASSIGTGGSYEQYF. The whole variable domain, filled in from reference TRBV5-4 and TRBJ2-7, reads ETGVTQSPTHLIKTRGQQVTLRCSSQSGHNTVSWYQQALGQGPQFIFQYYREEENGRGNFPPRFSGLQFPNYSSELNVNALELDDSALYLCASSIGTGGSYEQYFGPGTRLTVT.

The chain links TRBV19 to TRBJ2-3; the match to TRBD2 covers 7 bases. The CDR3 is 15 amino acids. CDR1 and CDR2 from the germline V gene are LNHDA and SQIVND (reference sequence). The J segment lost 5 bases and the V segment lost 3 bases, leaving 8 bases of the junction unmatched. The CDR3 protein is CASSIWGGSQDTQYF. CDR3 DNA sequence: TGTGCCAGTAGTATTTGGGGCGGGAGCCAAGATACGCAGTATTTT.

Only one count was recorded for this clone. The chain is built from TRBV5-1 and TRBJ1-1; perhaps TRBD1 as D (5 bases). The V gene lost 3 bases and the J gene lost 5 bases, with 17 bases spanning the gap. Germline CDR1 and CDR2: SGHRS and YFSETQ. The CDR3 runs to 15 residues. The DNA of the CDR3 is TGCGCCAGCAGCTCTGGGGCAGGGAAATTGACTGAAGCTTTCTTT. Its protein is CASSSGAGKLTEAFF. The variable domain in full, with the rest retrieved from reference TRBV5-1 and TRBJ1-1, is KAGVTQTPRYLIKTRGQQVTLSCSPISGHRSVSWYQQTPGQGLQFLFEYFSETQRNKGNFPGRFSGRQFSNSRSEMNVSTLELGDSALYLCASSSGAGKLTEAFFGQGTRLTVV.

In its sample, this clone was seen once. The rearrangement uses TRBV7-6 and TRBJ2-2, with D tentatively TRBD2 (6 bases). V shed 3 bases and J shed 1 base, with 15 bases lying between them. Germline CDR1 SGHVS, CDR2 FNYEAQ. CDR3 size: 17 residues. The CDR3 bases are TGTGCCAGCAGCTTTTACTCCGGGGGAGGGAACACCGGGGAGCTGTTTTTT. Translated, it gives CASSFYSGGGNTGELFF.

The genes are TRBV19 and TRBJ1-5; D is perhaps TRBD1 (5 bases). V dropped 3 bases and J dropped 6 bases, with 12 bases sitting between them. There are 14 residues in the CDR3. Germline-derived CDR1 and CDR2 are LNHDA and SQIVND (reference sequence). CDR3 nucleotides: TGTGCCAGTAGTATGGCGTCTGGGGGTCAGCCCCAGCATTTT. This translates into CASSMASGGQPQHF.

The chain employs TRBV5-4 and TRBJ1-3; D not resolved. This CDR3 comprises 13 residues. Per germline, CDR1 SGHNT and CDR2 YYREEE (reference sequence). V shed 5 bases and J shed 0 bases, with 6 bases lying between them. The CDR3 reads CASRHASGNTIYF. As DNA, the CDR3 is TGTGCCAGCAGGCACGCCTCTGGAAACACCATATATTTT.